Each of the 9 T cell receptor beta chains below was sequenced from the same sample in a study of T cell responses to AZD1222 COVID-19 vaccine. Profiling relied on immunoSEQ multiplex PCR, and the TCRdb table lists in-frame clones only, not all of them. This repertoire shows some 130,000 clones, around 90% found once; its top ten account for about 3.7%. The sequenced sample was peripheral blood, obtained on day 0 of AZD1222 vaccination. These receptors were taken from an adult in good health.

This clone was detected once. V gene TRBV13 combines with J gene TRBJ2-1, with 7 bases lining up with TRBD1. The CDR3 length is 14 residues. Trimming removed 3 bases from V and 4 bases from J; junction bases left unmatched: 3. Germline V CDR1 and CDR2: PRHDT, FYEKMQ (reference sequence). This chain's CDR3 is CASSFGTVYNEQFF. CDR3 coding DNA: TGTGCCAGCAGCTTCGGGACAGTATACAATGAGCAGTTCTTC.

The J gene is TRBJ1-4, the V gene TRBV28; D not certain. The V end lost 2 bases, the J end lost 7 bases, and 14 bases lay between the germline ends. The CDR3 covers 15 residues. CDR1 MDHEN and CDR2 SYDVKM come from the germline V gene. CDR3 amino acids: CASSLMGGGSEKLFF. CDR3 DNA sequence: TGTGCCAGCAGTTTAATGGGAGGTGGAAGTGAAAAACTGTTTTTT.

CDR3 sequence: CASSYMGTGAYEQYF. DNA of the CDR3: TGTGCCAGCAGTTACATGGGGACAGGGGCCTACGAGCAGTACTTC. The V call is TRBV6-5, the J call TRBJ2-7; 10 bases align to TRBD1. The CDR3 sequence is 15 residues long. V shed 2 bases and J 2 bases; nucleotides not matched to a gene: 3. The germline V gene has CDR1 MNHEY and CDR2 SVGAGI.

The CDR3 coding sequence is TGTGCCAGCAGCAGAGGGAGTCAGCCCCAGCATTTT. Translating gives CASSRGSQPQHF. The chain uses TRBV3-1 (or the pseudogene TRBV3-2) and TRBJ1-5, with D uncertain. CDR3 length: 12 residues. Trimming removed 5 bases from V and 6 bases from J, with 8 bases in between. In germline, CDR1 is LGHDT, CDR2 YNNKEL (reference sequence).

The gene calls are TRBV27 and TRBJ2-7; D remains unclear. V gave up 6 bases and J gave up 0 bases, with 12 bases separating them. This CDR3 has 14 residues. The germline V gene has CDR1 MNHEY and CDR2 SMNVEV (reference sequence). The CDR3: CASRLWTASYEQYF. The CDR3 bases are TGTGCCAGCAGACTTTGGACGGCCTCCTACGAGCAGTACTTC.

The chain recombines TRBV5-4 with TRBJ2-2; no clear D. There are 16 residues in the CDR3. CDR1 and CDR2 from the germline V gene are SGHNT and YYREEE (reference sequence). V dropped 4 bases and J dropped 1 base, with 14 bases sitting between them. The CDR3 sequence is CASSAGGRVNTGELFF. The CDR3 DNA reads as TGTGCCAGCAGCGCCGGCGGAAGGGTGAACACCGGGGAGCTGTTTTTT. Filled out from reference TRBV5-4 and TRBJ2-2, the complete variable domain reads ETGVTQSPTHLIKTRGQQVTLRCSSQSGHNTVSWYQQALGQGPQFIFQYYREEENGRGNFPPRFSGLQFPNYSSELNVNALELDDSALYLCASSAGGRVNTGELFFGEGSRLTVL.

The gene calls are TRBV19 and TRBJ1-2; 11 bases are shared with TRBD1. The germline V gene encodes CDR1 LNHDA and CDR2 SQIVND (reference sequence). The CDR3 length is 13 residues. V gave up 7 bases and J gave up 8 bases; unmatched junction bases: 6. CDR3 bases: TGTGCCAGTACCTCCGGGACAGGGGGGGGCTACACCTTC. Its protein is CASTSGTGGGYTF.

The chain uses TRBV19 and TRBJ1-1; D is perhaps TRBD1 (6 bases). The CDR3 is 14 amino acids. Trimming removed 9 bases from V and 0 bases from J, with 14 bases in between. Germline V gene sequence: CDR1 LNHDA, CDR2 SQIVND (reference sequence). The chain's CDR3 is CASTGQFLNTEAFF. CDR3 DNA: TGTGCCAGCACTGGACAGTTCCTGAACACTGAAGCTTTCTTT.

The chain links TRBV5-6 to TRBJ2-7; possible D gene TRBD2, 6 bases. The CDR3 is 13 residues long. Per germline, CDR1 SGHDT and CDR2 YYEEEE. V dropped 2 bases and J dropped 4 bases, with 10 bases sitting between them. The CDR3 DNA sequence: TGTGCCAGCAGCTTCGCTAGCGCTTACGAGCAGTACTTC. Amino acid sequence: CASSFASAYEQYF.